These 5 T cell receptor beta chains originate from one sample sequenced in a study of shared clonotypes between healthy human individuals. Sequenced by immunoSEQ multiplex PCR; TCRdb stores in-frame clones only, minus some. In the table there are some 2.3 million clones, just over 90% of which are singletons. Sequences were obtained from naive CD4+ T cells from PBMCs. Specified subset: CD45RA+ positively selected. The receptors come from a young man in good health. Some clones in this sample may be carry-over from other donors' samples.

The chain is built from TRBV28 and TRBJ2-6; possibly TRBD1 for D (7 bases). Germline CDR1 reads MDHEN; CDR2 reads SYDVKM. The V gene lost 5 bases and the J gene lost 2 bases, with 19 bases spanning the gap. The CDR3 consists of 18 residues. The CDR3 here is CASSTPTGRIAGANVLTF. In nucleotides, the CDR3 is TGTGCCAGCAGTACGCCGACAGGGAGGATCGCTGGGGCCAACGTCCTGACTTTC.

V is TRBV18 and J is TRBJ1-1, with 11 bases fitting TRBD1. Germline assignment: CDR1 KGHSH and CDR2 LQKENI. V dropped 3 bases and J dropped 6; count of bases not matched to a gene: 12. The CDR3 loop spans 17 amino acids. CDR3 DNA sequence: TGTGCCAGCTCACCTTTCGGGACAGGGGGATTCATGTCTGAAGCTTTCTTT. Amino acids: CASSPFGTGGFMSEAFF.

The V gene is TRBV28, the J gene TRBJ1-1; 7 bases align to TRBD1. V lost 7 bases to trimming and J lost 4 bases; unmatched junction nucleotides: 6. The CDR3 has 13 amino acids. Germline values: CDR1 MDHEN, CDR2 SYDVKM. The CDR3 DNA follows: TGTGCCAGCACCCATCCAGGGGGCACTGAAGCTTTCTTT. Translation: CASTHPGGTEAFF.

CDR3 in DNA: TGTGCCTGGAGTGTAGGCACTGATCAGCCCCAGCATTTT. Encoded protein: CAWSVGTDQPQHF. The chain employs TRBV30 and TRBJ1-5; D unresolved. Between the trimmed V and J ends, which lost 0 bases and 5 bases, there was a span of 8 bases. This CDR3 contains 13 residues. CDR1 and CDR2 (germline): GTSNPN, SVGIG (reference sequence).

The V gene is TRBV6-5, the J gene TRBJ1-1; D may be TRBD1 (5 bases). Per the germline V gene, CDR1 is MNHEY and CDR2 is SVGAGI. The CDR3 contains 15 residues. Deletions cut 5 bases from V and 1 base from J, with 14 bases between. The CDR3 bases are TGTGCCAGCAGTGCCCCGGGGAGGGGGAACACTGAAGCTTTCTTT. It encodes CASSAPGRGNTEAFF.